A single TCR beta chain is shown here with its context. Its antigen is not identified. Unique molecular identifiers were built into the TCR beta cDNA libraries. TCRdb reprocessed the PCR reads with MiXCR, giving one entry per CDR3 protein. The table lists hundreds of thousands of distinct CDR3 sequences, roughly 46% of them singletons. The sample originates from a study of post-analysis software for immune sequencing data. Study-wide points: In patients, a few TRBV segments were more frequent than in controls, with TRBV5-6, TRBV5-1 and TRBV20-1 among them.

The CDR3 is 15 residues long. Trimming removed 6 bases from V and 2 bases from J, with 16 bases in between. Germline lookup yields CDR1 DFQATT and CDR2 SNEGSKA (reference sequence). The sample consisted of blood. The sequence derives from a girl under 18 with multiple sclerosis. This chain uses TRBV20-1 with TRBJ2-2, with D possibly called TRBD1 or TRBD2 (5 bases each). CDR3: CSAEHSGDNTGELFF. CDR3 nucleotide sequence: TGCAGTGCCGAACATAGTGGGGACAACACCGGGGAGCTGTTTTTT.